These 19 T cell receptor beta chains originate from one sample sequenced in a study of blood T cells in healthy people across ages. A second PCR, run for about 6 to 12 cycles, used a sample-barcoded 5' primer plus a J-beta primer mix. Each CDR3 protein gets one entry after TCRdb re-called the 5' RACE reads with MiXCR. The sample has 800,000 or so distinct CDR3 sequences, 20% to 30% seen once. This sample was shared with a second study, whose subject was T cells of mothers and their children.

Sequenced material: blood. Every receptor here comes from a boy aged 5-17 years in good health.

V usage is TRBV29-1 and J usage is TRBJ2-5; D is ambiguous. The V gene's germline CDR1 is SQVTM and CDR2 ANQGSEA. The CDR3 covers 11 residues. With 8 bases removed from V and 5 bases from J, the gap between germline ends came to 12 bases. This CDR3 reads CSQLLGETQYF. For the CDR3, the DNA is TGCAGCCAGCTCCTCGGGGAGACCCAGTACTTC.

This chain links TRBV9 with TRBJ1-4; perhaps TRBD1 as D (5 bases). The CDR3 extends over 16 amino acids. Looked up from germline, CDR1 is SGDLS and CDR2 is YYNGEE. V was shortened by 3 bases and J by 0 bases, with 12 bases between the two germline ends. CDR3 loop: CASSAGTRATNEKLFF. In DNA, the CDR3 is TGTGCCAGCAGCGCCGGGACCCGTGCAACTAATGAAAAACTGTTTTTT.

V gene TRBV12-3 or TRBV12-4 combines with J gene TRBJ2-5; 7 bases map to TRBD1. V was clipped by 5 bases and J by 4 bases; unmatched bases: 13. This CDR3 contains 16 residues. In DNA, the CDR3 is TGTGCCAGCAGTGGGACAGACCATAGGGTTCTAGAGACCCAGTACTTC. This encodes CASSGTDHRVLETQYF.

This clonotype was found a few times. This chain uses TRBV20-1 with TRBJ2-1; D ambiguous. Germline CDR1 and CDR2: DFQATT and SNEGSKA (reference sequence). This CDR3 spans 12 amino acids. Trimming pared 6 bases from V and 2 bases from J, leaving 8 bases between. The CDR3 DNA sequence: TGCAGTGCCAGCCAGGCCTACAATGAGCAGTTCTTC. Translated: CSASQAYNEQFF.

The chain combines TRBV5-5 with TRBJ2-2, with 7 nucleotides matching TRBD1. Germline V gene lookup returns CDR1 SGHKS and CDR2 YYEKEE (reference sequence). V trimming: 7 bases; J trimming: 5 bases; junction bases outside the gene matches: 8. The CDR3 has 14 amino acids. The CDR3 loop is CASRQGQTTGELFF. The CDR3 DNA reads TGTGCCAGCCGTCAGGGACAGACGACCGGGGAGCTGTTTTTT.

The chain carries TRBV6-5 and TRBJ1-4; TRBD1 might be the D (5 bases). Germline V lookup: CDR1 MNHEY, CDR2 SVGAGI. V shed 7 bases and J shed 8 bases, with 17 bases lying between them. The CDR3 extends over 14 amino acids. The CDR3 protein is CASTSGAIGEKLFF. In DNA form, the CDR3 reads TGTGCCAGCACGAGTGGGGCGATTGGAGAAAAACTGTTTTTT.

This clonotype was picked up a small number of times. The chain joins TRBV10-3 to TRBJ2-7, with 8 bases that match TRBD1. Trimming took 2 bases from V and 12 from J; bases not matched to a gene: 18. The CDR3 runs 16 residues. CDR1 and CDR2 (germline): ENHRY, SYGVKD. CDR3 DNA: TGTGCCATCAGTGAGAATTCGGACAGGGTAGGGGGTTTTGGGTACTTC. Amino acids: CAISENSDRVGGFGYF.

This chain joins TRBV7-9 and TRBJ2-1, with TRBD1 matching 10 bases. CDR1 and CDR2 from the germline V gene are SEHNR and FQNEAQ (reference sequence). Unmatched junction bases numbered 7, after V lost 6 bases and J lost 8 bases. This CDR3 region has 14 residues. CDR3 sequence reads: CASRPGTGVHEQFF. The CDR3 coding sequence is TGTGCCAGCAGGCCCGGGACAGGGGTCCATGAGCAGTTCTTC.

In this sample, this clonotype turned up a few times. The chain carries TRBV7-2 and TRBJ1-6; a possible D gene is TRBD1 (6 bases). Trimming removed 5 bases at V and 6 bases at J, with 17 bases between. Germline V lookup: CDR1 SGHTA, CDR2 FQGNSA. The CDR3 runs 16 residues. CDR3 amino acids: CASSPQGAGVNSPLHF. The DNA of the CDR3 is TGTGCCAGCAGCCCCCAAGGGGCAGGGGTTAATTCACCCCTCCACTTT.

This chain connects TRBV7-2 to TRBJ2-7; 8 bases fit TRBD2. The ends lost 1 base at V and 3 bases at J; junction bases unmatched: 5. This CDR3 has 15 amino acids. Germline CDR1 and CDR2: SGHTA and FQGNSA. As DNA, the CDR3 is TGTGCCAGCAGCTTAGGGGGCGGGGGGTACTACGAGCAGTACTTC. Translation: CASSLGGGGYYEQYF.

This clonotype was observed a handful of times. The chain uses TRBV7-2 and TRBJ1-4; possible D gene TRBD1, 5 bases. The germline V and J ends were trimmed by 5 bases and 0 bases, with 13 bases remaining between them. Per germline, CDR1 SGHTA and CDR2 FQGNSA. The CDR3 has 16 residues. CDR3 protein: CASSPRVSATNEKLFF. Here the CDR3 DNA reads TGTGCCAGCAGCCCCAGGGTCAGCGCAACTAATGAAAAACTGTTTTTT.

The chain joins TRBV15 to TRBJ2-5; a possible D gene is TRBD2 (5 bases). The J call is in doubt because the DNA end fits TRBJ2-7 better. There are 14 residues in the CDR3. Germline assignment: CDR1 LNHNV and CDR2 YYDKDF (reference sequence). The CDR3 loop is CATSRGGVSYEQYF. The CDR3 DNA sequence: TGTGCCACCAGCAGAGGGGGAGTCTCCTACGAGCAGTACTTC.

V gene TRBV4-1 combines with J gene TRBJ2-7; unclear D gene. CDR1 is MGHRA and CDR2 is YSYEKL in the germline V gene. The CDR3 has 14 residues. V shed 2 bases and J shed 4 bases, with 12 bases lying between them. CDR3 loop: CASSQTPQIYEQYF. The CDR3, as DNA: TGCGCCAGCAGCCAAACGCCCCAGATTTACGAGCAGTACTTC.

The chain carries TRBV19 and TRBJ2-5; 9 nucleotides align to TRBD2. Germline trimming cut 1 base from V and 0 bases from J; bases unmatched to any gene: 12. The V gene's germline CDR1 is LNHDA and CDR2 SQIVND (reference sequence). The CDR3 contains 19 residues. CDR3 DNA sequence: TGTGCCAGTAGTATAGGAACAGCGGGGGGACTAAAGTACCAAGAGACCCAGTACTTC. Protein product: CASSIGTAGGLKYQETQYF.

In this sample, this clonotype turned up many times. This chain links TRBV7-9 with TRBJ2-3; 7 nucleotides match TRBD1. Germline V gene data show CDR1 as SEHNR and CDR2 as FQNEAQ (reference sequence). This CDR3 has 15 amino acids. The junction had 8 bases not matched to a gene; V was cut back by 4 bases and J by 4 bases. The CDR3 here is CASSSNRGGPDTQYF. The DNA of the CDR3 is TGTGCCAGCAGCTCCAACAGGGGTGGCCCAGATACGCAGTATTTT.

V and J are TRBV2 and TRBJ2-1; D is undetermined. The germline gives CDR1 SNHLY, CDR2 FYNNEI. V lost 6 bases and J lost 7, with 10 bases in between. The CDR3 is made up of 12 amino acids. The DNA for the CDR3 is TGTGCCAGCAGAGCAGATGGGAATGAGCAGTTCTTC. Encoded protein: CASRADGNEQFF.

This clonotype was counted only a few times. The DNA of the CDR3 is TGTGCCAGCAGACATGTTAGTGAGCAGTTCTTC. Protein product: CASRHVSEQFF. V and J are TRBV6-2 or TRBV6-3 and TRBJ2-1; unclear D gene. Germline V gene lookup returns CDR1 MNHEY and CDR2 SVGEGT. The CDR3 length is 11 residues. Trimming removed 6 bases at V and 9 bases at J, with 9 bases between.

In DNA form, the CDR3 reads TGTGCCAGCAGCTTAGCGTTGTTATATACGGGACAGGGGGCGACCGGGGCCAACGTCCTGACTTTC. Amino acids: CASSLALLYTGQGATGANVLTF. This chain connects TRBV11-1 to TRBJ2-6; 12 bases fit TRBD1. Germline CDR1 SGHAT, CDR2 FQDESV (reference sequence). The V gene end was trimmed by 0 bases and the J gene end by 4 bases; junction bases not matched to a gene: 16. This CDR3 has 22 amino acids.

The chain is built from TRBV28 and TRBJ2-1; weak D call: TRBD2 (5 bases). Trimming removed 6 bases at V and 9 bases at J, with 12 bases between. The CDR3 runs 12 residues. Germline V gene data show CDR1 as MDHEN and CDR2 as SYDVKM. The CDR3 region is CASRQLVGEQFF. In DNA, the CDR3 is TGTGCCAGCAGACAACTAGTTGGTGAGCAGTTCTTC.